This T cell receptor (beta chain) was captured in a study of OX40 agonist ivuxolimab in advanced cancers. Study in general: An agonistic human IgG2 monoclonal antibody against OX40 (CD134) was given. Dose-escalation patients had hepatocellular carcinoma, melanoma, renal cell or head and neck cancer. Under the entry rules, prior anti-PD-1, anti-PD-L1 or anti-CTLA-4 therapy was allowed, and roughly 43% had some. The dose-escalation cohort was around 83% male, with a mean age of 60 years, ranging roughly 23 to 79.

This table comes from immunoSEQ multiplex PCR, and its TCRdb copy is limited to in-frame clones, with some not included. Among around 80,000 clones, roughly nine tenths were seen once, and the ten largest hold around 0.19%. CDR1 is MNHEY, CDR2 SMNVEV, per germline (reference sequence). The germline V and J ends were trimmed by 8 bases and 5 bases, with 7 bases remaining between them. This CDR3 has 11 residues. This clonotype originated in an adult with an advanced solid tumor such as melanoma, head and neck, liver or kidney cancer. The source was CD4+ or CD8+ T cells sorted from blood, collected in a trial of the OX40 agonist ivuxolimab. V and J are TRBV27 and TRBJ2-1; D is unclear. CDR3 nucleotide sequence: TGTGCCAGCGAAACTAACAATGAGCAGTTCTTC. It codes for CASETNNEQFF.